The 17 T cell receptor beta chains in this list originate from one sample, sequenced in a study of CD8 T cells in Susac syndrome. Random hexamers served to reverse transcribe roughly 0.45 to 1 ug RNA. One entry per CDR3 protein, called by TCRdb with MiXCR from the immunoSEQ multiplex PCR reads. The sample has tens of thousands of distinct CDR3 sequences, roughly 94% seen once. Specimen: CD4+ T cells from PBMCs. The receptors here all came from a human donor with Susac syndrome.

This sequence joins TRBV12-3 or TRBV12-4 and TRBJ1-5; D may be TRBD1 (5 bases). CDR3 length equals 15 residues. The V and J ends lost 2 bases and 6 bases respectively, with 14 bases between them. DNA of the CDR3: TGTGCCAGCAGTTTAAAGTTAGGGGCAGGTCAGCCCCAGCATTTT. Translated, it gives CASSLKLGAGQPQHF.

The CDR3 region has the DNA TGTGCCAGCAGTTACCTGCATGAAGCTTTCTTT. The encoded protein is CASSYLHEAFF. This rearrangement joins TRBV6-5 to TRBJ1-1, with D hard to call. Germline assignment: CDR1 MNHEY and CDR2 SVGAGI. Trimming took off 2 bases at V and 7 bases at J, with 5 bases between the two ends. The CDR3 is 11 amino acids.

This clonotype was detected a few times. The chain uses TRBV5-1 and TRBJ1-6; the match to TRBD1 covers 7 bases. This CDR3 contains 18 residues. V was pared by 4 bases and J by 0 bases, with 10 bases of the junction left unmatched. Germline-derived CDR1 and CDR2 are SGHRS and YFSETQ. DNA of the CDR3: TGCGCCAGCAGCACCACAGGGGCCGGGAGCTCCTATAATTCACCCCTCCACTTT. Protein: CASSTTGAGSSYNSPLHF.

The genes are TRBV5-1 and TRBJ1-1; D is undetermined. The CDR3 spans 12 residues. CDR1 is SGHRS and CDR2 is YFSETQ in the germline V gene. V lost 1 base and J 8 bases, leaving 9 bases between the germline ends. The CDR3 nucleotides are TGCGCCAGCAGCTTGTCCGGGAGAGAAGCTTTCTTT. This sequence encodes CASSLSGREAFF. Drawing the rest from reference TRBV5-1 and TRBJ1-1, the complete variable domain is KAGVTQTPRYLIKTRGQQVTLSCSPISGHRSVSWYQQTPGQGLQFLFEYFSETQRNKGNFPGRFSGRQFSNSRSEMNVSTLELGDSALYLCASSLSGREAFFGQGTRLTVV.

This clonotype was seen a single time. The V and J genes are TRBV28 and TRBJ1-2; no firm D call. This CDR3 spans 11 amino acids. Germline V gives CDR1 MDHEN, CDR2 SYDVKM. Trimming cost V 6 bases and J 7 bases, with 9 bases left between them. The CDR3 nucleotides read TGTGCCAGCAGAAAGAGTATTGGCTACACCTTC. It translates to CASRKSIGYTF.

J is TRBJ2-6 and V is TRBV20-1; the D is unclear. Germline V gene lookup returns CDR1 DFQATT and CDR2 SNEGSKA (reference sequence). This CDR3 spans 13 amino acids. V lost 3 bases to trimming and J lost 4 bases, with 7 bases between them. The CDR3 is CSASQLGANVLTF. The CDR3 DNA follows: TGCAGTGCTAGTCAGCTGGGGGCCAACGTCCTGACTTTC.

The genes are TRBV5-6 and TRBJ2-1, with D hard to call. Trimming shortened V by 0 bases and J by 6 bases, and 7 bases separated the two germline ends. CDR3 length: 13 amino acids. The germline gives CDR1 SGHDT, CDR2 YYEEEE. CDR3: CASSLGGANEQFF. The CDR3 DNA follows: TGTGCCAGCAGCTTGGGTGGCGCCAATGAGCAGTTCTTC.

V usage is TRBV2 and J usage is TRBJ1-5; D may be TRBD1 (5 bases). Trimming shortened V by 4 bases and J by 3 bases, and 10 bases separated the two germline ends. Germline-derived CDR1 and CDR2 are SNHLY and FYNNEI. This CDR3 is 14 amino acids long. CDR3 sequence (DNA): TGTGCCAGCAGTGCCTCAGGGAACAATCAGCCCCAGCATTTT. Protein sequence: CASSASGNNQPQHF.

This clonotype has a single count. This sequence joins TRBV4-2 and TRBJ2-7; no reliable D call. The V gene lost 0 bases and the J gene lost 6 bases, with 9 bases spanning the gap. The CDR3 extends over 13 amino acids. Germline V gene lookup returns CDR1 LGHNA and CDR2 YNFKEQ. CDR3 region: CASSQDGQTEQYF. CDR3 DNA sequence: TGTGCCAGCAGCCAAGATGGCCAGACCGAGCAGTACTTC.

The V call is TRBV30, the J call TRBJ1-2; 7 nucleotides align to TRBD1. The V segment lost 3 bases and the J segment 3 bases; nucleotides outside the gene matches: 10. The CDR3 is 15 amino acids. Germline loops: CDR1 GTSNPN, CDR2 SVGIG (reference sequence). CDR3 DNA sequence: TGTGCCTGGAGCCCTCGGGGACAGCATTACTATGGCTACACCTTC. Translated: CAWSPRGQHYYGYTF.

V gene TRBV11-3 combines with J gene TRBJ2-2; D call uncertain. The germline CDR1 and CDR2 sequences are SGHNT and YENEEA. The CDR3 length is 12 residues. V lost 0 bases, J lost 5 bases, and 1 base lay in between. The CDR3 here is CASSLETGELFF. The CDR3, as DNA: TGTGCCAGCAGCTTAGAAACCGGGGAGCTGTTTTTT.

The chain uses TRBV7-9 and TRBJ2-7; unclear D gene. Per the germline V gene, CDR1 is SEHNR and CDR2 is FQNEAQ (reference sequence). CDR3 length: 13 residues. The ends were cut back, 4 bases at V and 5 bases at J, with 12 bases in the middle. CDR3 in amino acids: CASSSRGVHEQYF. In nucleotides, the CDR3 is TGTGCCAGCAGCTCCCGTGGAGTCCACGAGCAGTACTTC.

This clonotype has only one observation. CDR3: CASSFRPSGVEKLFF. The CDR3 DNA sequence: TGTGCCAGCAGTTTTCGGCCCAGCGGGGTTGAAAAACTGTTTTTT. V and J are TRBV12-3 or TRBV12-4 and TRBJ1-4; D call uncertain. The CDR3 runs 15 residues. Trimming took 3 bases from V and 7 from J, leaving 15 bases between them.

CDR3 protein: CASSSRYGYTF. The CDR3 bases are TGTGCCAGCAGCTCCCGCTATGGCTACACCTTC. V is TRBV7-2 and J is TRBJ1-2; D is ambiguous. The V gene's germline CDR1 is SGHTA and CDR2 FQGNSA. V lost 4 bases and J lost 4, with 4 bases in between. The CDR3 covers 11 residues. The full variable domain, rest sourced from reference TRBV7-2 and TRBJ1-2, is GAGVSQSPSNKVTEKGKDVELRCDPISGHTALYWYRQSLGQGLEFLIYFQGNSAPDKSGLPSDRFSAERTGGSVSTLTIQRTQQEDSAVYLCASSSRYGYTFGSGTRLTVV.

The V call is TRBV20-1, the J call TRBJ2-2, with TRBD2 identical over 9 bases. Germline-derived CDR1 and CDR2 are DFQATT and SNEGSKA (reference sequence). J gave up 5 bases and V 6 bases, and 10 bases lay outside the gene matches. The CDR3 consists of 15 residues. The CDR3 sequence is CSALWAGGSTGELFF. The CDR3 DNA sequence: TGCAGTGCCCTCTGGGCGGGGGGGAGTACCGGGGAGCTGTTTTTT.

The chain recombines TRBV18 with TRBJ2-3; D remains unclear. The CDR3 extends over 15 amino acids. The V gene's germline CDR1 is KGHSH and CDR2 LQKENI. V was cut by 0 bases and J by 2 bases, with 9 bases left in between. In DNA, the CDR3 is TGTGCCAGCTCACCACCGGTCTGGTCCACAGATACGCAGTATTTT. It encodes CASSPPVWSTDTQYF.

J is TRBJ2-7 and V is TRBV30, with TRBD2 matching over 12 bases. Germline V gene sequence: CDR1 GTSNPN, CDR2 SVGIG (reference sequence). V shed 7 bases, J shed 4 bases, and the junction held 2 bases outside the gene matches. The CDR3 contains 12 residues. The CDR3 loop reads CAFGTSGYEQYF. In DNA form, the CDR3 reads TGTGCCTTTGGGACTAGCGGGTACGAGCAGTACTTC.